This T cell receptor (beta chain) comes out of a study of beta chain features in type 1 diabetes. Regarding the study as a whole: Type 1 diabetes patients showed a moderate but significant shortening of TCRB CDR3s in all four CD4+ subsets.

The trim removed 3 bases at V and 8 bases at J, leaving 3 bases unmatched. Germline CDR1 reads SNHLY; CDR2 reads FYNNEI. The length of the CDR3 is 12 residues. The sample holds a few counts of this clone. The antigen is not known. Every bit of the isolated RNA underwent reverse transcription, so sequencing read expressed TCRB transcripts. Using immunoSEQ multiplex PCR, the repertoire was profiled, and TCRdb retains in-frame clones only, with some absent. The sample carries around 360,000 clones, 10% to 15% recorded once. This TCR was recovered from a woman between 18 and 29 years old with type 1 diabetes. The chain has TRBV2 and TRBJ1-2, with 7 bases fitting TRBD1. The sample consisted of naive CD4+ T cells from blood. The CDR3 sequence: CASSDGTVGYTF. The CDR3 DNA is TGTGCCAGCAGTGACGGGACAGTGGGCTACACCTTC.